These 13 T cell receptor beta chains were sequenced from one sample in a study of blood T cell repertoires in COVID-19. Measured with immunoSEQ multiplex PCR; TCRdb has only the in-frame clones, and not every one. This repertoire shows 84,000 or so clones, 79% found once; its top ten account for roughly 12%. The material sequenced was peripheral blood. The receptors derive from a man between 65 and 85 years old with acute or convalescent COVID-19.

The chain employs TRBV10-1 and TRBJ1-5; D uncertain. The length of the CDR3 is 14 residues. Germline values: CDR1 WNHNN, CDR2 SYGVQD (reference sequence). V was pared by 7 bases and J by 0 bases, with 10 bases between. The CDR3 nucleotides read TGCGCCAGCACCCTGAGGGATAGCAATCAGCCCCAGCATTTT. This gives the protein CASTLRDSNQPQHF.

V is TRBV4-1 and J is TRBJ1-2; D call uncertain. The CDR3 runs 15 residues. Per germline, CDR1 MGHRA and CDR2 YSYEKL. V lost 1 base and J 0 bases, leaving 9 bases between the germline ends. The CDR3 sequence: CASSQATGSNYGYTF. The CDR3 DNA sequence: TGCGCCAGCAGCCAAGCAACGGGTTCTAACTATGGCTACACCTTC.

Regarding this clone: The sample carries other DNA sequences with the same CDR3. The chain uses TRBV7-9 and TRBJ1-2; D ambiguous. In germline, CDR1 is SEHNR, CDR2 FQNEAQ (reference sequence). Between the trimmed V and J ends, which lost 2 bases and 7 bases, there was a span of 5 bases. The CDR3 consists of 11 residues. CDR3 protein: CASSLRGGYTF. The DNA of the CDR3 is TGTGCCAGCAGCTTACGGGGTGGCTACACCTTC.

In nucleotides, the CDR3 is TGTGCCAGCAGTTTTCTAGCGGTACCGCAAGAGACCCAGTACTTC. Protein product: CASSFLAVPQETQYF. The rearrangement uses TRBV28 and TRBJ2-5, with 7 bases matching TRBD2. Trimming at V came to 3 bases and at J to 2 bases, leaving 6 bases not matched to a gene. Germline values: CDR1 MDHEN, CDR2 SYDVKM. CDR3 length equals 15 residues.

The V gene is TRBV27, the J gene TRBJ1-1; perhaps TRBD1 as D (6 bases). This CDR3 contains 14 residues. Germline V gene data show CDR1 as MNHEY and CDR2 as SMNVEV (reference sequence). Trimming left V 5 bases short and J 2 bases short, with 12 bases between. This CDR3 reads CASSRTDYNTEAFF. The DNA of the CDR3 is TGTGCCAGCAGTCGGACAGACTATAACACTGAAGCTTTCTTT.

This rearrangement joins TRBV12-3 or TRBV12-4 to TRBJ1-5, with 7 bases lining up with TRBD1. With 7 bases clipped from V and 2 bases from J, the junction kept 2 bases outside the gene matches. The CDR3 runs to 13 residues. The CDR3 region has the DNA TGTGCCAGCAATCAGGGGGGCAATCAGCCCCAGCATTTT. Translation gives CASNQGGNQPQHF.

V gene TRBV18 combines with J gene TRBJ2-1; D is uncertain. The V and J ends lost 6 bases and 1 base respectively, with 7 bases between them. Per germline, CDR1 KGHSH and CDR2 LQKENI. The CDR3 totals 13 residues. CDR3 in DNA: TGTGCCAGCTCCCCCCGGTCCTACAATGAGCAGTTCTTC. Protein sequence: CASSPRSYNEQFF. Complete variable domain (other parts from reference TRBV18 and TRBJ2-1): NAGVMQNPRHLVRRRGQEARLRCSPMKGHSHVYWYRQLPEEGLKFMVYLQKENIIDESGMPKERFSAEFPKEGPSILRIQQVVRGDSAAYFCASSPRSYNEQFFGPGTRLTVL.

This chain connects TRBV15 to TRBJ2-2; 7 nucleotides match TRBD2. The CDR3 runs to 16 residues. Germline values: CDR1 LNHNV, CDR2 YYDKDF (reference sequence). The ends lost 0 bases at V and 4 bases at J; junction bases unmatched: 5. The CDR3: CATSRDLGGGTGELFF. The CDR3 DNA is TGTGCCACCAGCAGAGATCTGGGGGGGGGCACCGGGGAGCTGTTTTTT.

This clone occurred a few times. V usage is TRBV18 and J usage is TRBJ1-1, with 11 bases lining up with TRBD1. With 4 bases clipped from V and 5 bases from J, the junction kept 6 bases outside the gene matches. The CDR3 totals 15 residues. The germline gives CDR1 KGHSH, CDR2 LQKENI. The CDR3: CASSRTGGAVTEAFF. The CDR3 DNA reads as TGTGCCAGCTCACGGACAGGGGGCGCGGTGACTGAAGCTTTCTTT.

The chain has TRBV11-2 and TRBJ1-5; possible D gene TRBD1, 5 bases. Germline values: CDR1 SGHAT, CDR2 FQNNGV. This CDR3 region has 17 residues. Deletions cut 1 base from V and 4 bases from J, with 17 bases between. DNA for the CDR3: TGTGCCAGCAGCTTAGGCACAGGAGTTTACGGGAATCAGCCCCAGCATTTT. Its translation is CASSLGTGVYGNQPQHF.

The V gene is TRBV30, the J gene TRBJ1-6; 7 bases align to TRBD1. Per the germline V gene, CDR1 is GTSNPN and CDR2 is SVGIG (reference sequence). With V trimmed by 4 bases and J by 13 bases, 10 bases remained unmatched. This CDR3 has 13 amino acids. The CDR3 DNA sequence: TGTGCCTGGACGACAGGGCGGAGTTTGCCCCTCCACTTT. Translated, it gives CAWTTGRSLPLHF.

This sequence joins TRBV19 and TRBJ1-1, with D uncertain. V gave up 7 bases and J gave up 6 bases, with 6 bases separating them. This CDR3 has 10 residues. Germline lookup yields CDR1 LNHDA and CDR2 SQIVND (reference sequence). The CDR3 sequence is CASTLAEAFF. CDR3 sequence (DNA): TGTGCCAGTACCTTAGCTGAAGCTTTCTTT.

The V gene is TRBV15, the J gene TRBJ1-1; tentative D call: TRBD1 (5 bases). From germline, CDR1 is LNHNV and CDR2 YYDKDF (reference sequence). V was trimmed by 3 bases and J by 1 base, leaving 15 bases between them. This CDR3 is 16 amino acids long. This CDR3 is CATSRGLTSGNTEAFF. The DNA of the CDR3 is TGTGCCACCAGCAGGGGACTGACTTCGGGGAACACTGAAGCTTTCTTT. Supplemented by reference TRBV15 and TRBJ1-1, the full variable domain reads DAMVIQNPRYQVTQFGKPVTLSCSQTLNHNVMYWYQQKSSQAPKLLFHYYDKDFNNEADTPDNFQSRRPNTSFCFLDIRSPGLGDTAMYLCATSRGLTSGNTEAFFGQGTRLTVV.